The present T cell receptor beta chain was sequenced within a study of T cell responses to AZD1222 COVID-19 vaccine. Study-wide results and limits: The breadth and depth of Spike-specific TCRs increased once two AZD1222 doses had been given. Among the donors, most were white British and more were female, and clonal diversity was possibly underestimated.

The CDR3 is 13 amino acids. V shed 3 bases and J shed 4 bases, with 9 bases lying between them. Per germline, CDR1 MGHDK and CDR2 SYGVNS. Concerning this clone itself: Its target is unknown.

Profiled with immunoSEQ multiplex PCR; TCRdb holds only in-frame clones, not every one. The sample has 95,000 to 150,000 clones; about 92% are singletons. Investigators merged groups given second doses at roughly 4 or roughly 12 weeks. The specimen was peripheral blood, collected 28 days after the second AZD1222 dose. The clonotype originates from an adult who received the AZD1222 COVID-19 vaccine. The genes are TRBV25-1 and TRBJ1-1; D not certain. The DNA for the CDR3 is TGTGCCAGCAGTGATCCCGGGGTCACTGAAGCTTTCTTT. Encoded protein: CASSDPGVTEAFF.